The TCR beta chain under discussion was sequenced for a study of blood T cell repertoires in COVID-19. Background on the study: Spain, Italy and the United States supplied samples that represented acute and convalescent COVID-19.

The CDR3 spans 14 residues. V shed 1 base and J shed 2 bases, with 6 bases lying between them. Germline V lookup: CDR1 SGHTA, CDR2 FQGNSA. Original analysis: Reference gene primer amplification yielded estimated nucleated cell counts. Method: immunoSEQ multiplex PCR; TCRdb's copy keeps in-frame clones and lacks some. The DNA gave D and trimming, while V, J and clone size come from that table. The sample lists roughly 420,000 clones; 88% were seen once. Participants were aged about 18 to 100 years from about 25 US areas. Categorization into cohorts depended on clinical history that participants reported.

The chain uses TRBV7-2 and TRBJ1-5, with D maybe TRBD1 (5 bases). The material sequenced was PBMCs or T cells enriched from blood (not recorded which). This receptor was identified in a woman in her twenties or thirties with acute COVID-19. DNA for the CDR3: TGTGCCAGCAGCTTAGAAGGGGGCAATCAGCCCCAGCATTTT. It encodes CASSLEGGNQPQHF.